The next 6 T cell receptor beta chains were all read from a single sample in a study of T cells in Graves' hyperthyroidism and ophthalmopathy. The CDR3 regions of TCR beta were amplified from RNA transcripts. With the HTBI primer set, the TCR CDR3 went through a first round of RT-PCR. TCRdb passed the multiplex PCR reads through MiXCR, listing each CDR3 protein once. The sample consists of about 600,000 distinct CDR3 sequences, 14% of them appearing once. Sequenced sample: blood. All receptors come from a woman between 18 and 30 years old with Graves' ophthalmopathy.

This clonotype was seen repeatedly, ten times or more. The rearrangement links TRBV7-9 to TRBJ2-7; 10 nucleotides match TRBD2. V lost 2 bases, J lost 6 bases, and 4 bases stayed unmatched. Germline lookup yields CDR1 SEHNR and CDR2 FQNEAQ (reference sequence). This CDR3 contains 14 residues. CDR3 region: CASSLLAGVPEQYF. The CDR3 DNA reads as TGTGCCAGCAGCTTACTAGCGGGAGTTCCCGAGCAGTACTTC.

The sample holds many counts of this clonotype. The junction departs from germline at one end; a sequencing error may be responsible. This chain connects TRBV6-1 to TRBJ2-6; TRBD1 aligns across 7 bases. The CDR3 sequence is 16 residues long. Germline V gives CDR1 MNHNS, CDR2 SASEGT. CDR3 protein: CASREGGRTGANVLTF. The CDR3 DNA reads as TGTGCCAGCAGGGAAGGGGGCAGGACTGGGGCCAACGTCCTGACTTTC.

This clonotype was found many times. The rearrangement links TRBV6-1 to TRBJ2-7; possibly TRBD2 for D (5 bases). The V end was cut by 8 bases, the J end by 8 bases, with 13 bases between. The CDR3 extends over 11 amino acids. The germline CDR1 and CDR2 sequences are MNHNS and SASEGT. This chain's CDR3 is CASARGTKQYF. Written as DNA, the CDR3 is TGTGCCAGCGCCCGGGGAACCAAGCAGTACTTC.

At least ten counts were recorded for this clonotype. This chain connects TRBV6-2 or TRBV6-3 to TRBJ2-7; TRBD2 might be the D (6 bases). The CDR3 totals 14 residues. Trimming removed 2 bases at V and 0 bases at J, with 8 bases between. CDR1 is MNHEY and CDR2 is SVGEGT in the germline V gene. The CDR3 bases are TGTGCCAGCAGTTACCTAGCGTTCTCCTACGAGCAGTACTTC. Encoded protein: CASSYLAFSYEQYF.

This rearrangement joins TRBV4-1 to TRBJ2-7; D is perhaps TRBD2 (5 bases). The CDR3 runs 15 residues. Per germline, CDR1 MGHRA and CDR2 YSYEKL. Trimming removed 4 bases at V and 6 bases at J, with 19 bases between. The CDR3 reads CASSPRRLAPSEQYF. The CDR3 DNA is TGCGCCAGCAGCCCGAGGCGGCTAGCTCCCTCCGAGCAGTACTTC.

This clonotype has ten or more counts. This chain joins TRBV7-8 and TRBJ2-5; D remains unclear. CDR1 and CDR2 (germline): SGHVS, FQNEAQ. The CDR3 spans 16 residues. Trimming cost V 5 bases and J 1 base, with 17 bases left between them. The CDR3 loop reads CASSHSGGRIQETQYF. The CDR3 DNA reads TGTGCCAGCAGCCATTCAGGCGGCCGAATCCAAGAGACCCAGTACTTC.